The clone carrying this T cell receptor beta chain came up many times. RNA transcripts yielded amplified TCR beta CDR3 regions. RT-PCR was first run with HTBI primers, then multiplex PCR in a second round. TCRdb fed the multiplex PCR reads into MiXCR, producing one record per CDR3 protein. The table records approximately 160,000 distinct CDR3 sequences, around 40% of them present only once. This record belongs to a study of Graves' ophthalmopathy and Graves' hyperthyroidism. The specimen was peripheral blood. This TCR came from a man younger than 40 with Graves' ophthalmopathy.

The chain's CDR3 is CASSPGGGRGNTIYF. The DNA of the CDR3 is TGTGCCAGCAGCCCGGGCGGAGGGCGTGGAAACACCATATATTTT. This chain uses TRBV6-5 with TRBJ1-3; no reliable D call. This CDR3 region has 15 residues. Germline V CDR1 and CDR2: MNHEY, SVGAGI. Trimming removed 6 bases from V and 3 bases from J, with 15 bases in between.